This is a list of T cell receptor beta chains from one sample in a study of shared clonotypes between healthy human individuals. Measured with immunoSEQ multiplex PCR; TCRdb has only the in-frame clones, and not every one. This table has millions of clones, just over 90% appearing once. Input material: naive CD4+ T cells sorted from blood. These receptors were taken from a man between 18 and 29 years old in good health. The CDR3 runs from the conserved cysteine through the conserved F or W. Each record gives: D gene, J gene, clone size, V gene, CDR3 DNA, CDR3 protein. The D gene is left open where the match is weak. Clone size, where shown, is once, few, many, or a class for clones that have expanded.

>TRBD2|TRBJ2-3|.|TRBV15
TGTGCCACCAGTAGAGCGGGACTGAGCACAGATACGCAGTATTTT
CATSRAGLSTDTQYF
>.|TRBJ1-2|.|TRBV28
TGTGCCAGCACTCTCTTCTCGTACGCTAACTATGGCTACACCTTC
CASTLFSYANYGYTF
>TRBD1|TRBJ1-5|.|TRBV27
TGTGCCAGCAGTTCTCGGACAGGGGGCGTCAGCAATCAGCCCCAGCATTTT
CASSSRTGGVSNQPQHF
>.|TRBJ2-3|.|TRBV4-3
TGCGCCAGCAGCCAAGCCCTAGGTACAGATACGCAGTATTTT
CASSQALGTDTQYF
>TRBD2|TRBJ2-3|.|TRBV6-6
TGTGCCAGCAGTGAGCCGGGACTAGCGATAGATACGCAGTATTTT
CASSEPGLAIDTQYF
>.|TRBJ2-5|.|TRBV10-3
TGTGCCATCAGCCAGACTTTCGAGGGGGGTCAAGAGACCCAGTACTTC
CAISQTFEGGQETQYF
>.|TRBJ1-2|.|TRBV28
TGTGCCAGCAGTTTGCCTTTAGATGGCTACACCTTC
CASSLPLDGYTF
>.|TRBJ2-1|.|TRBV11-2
TGTGCCAGCAGCTTCGGTTACGCTGGTGAGCAGTTCTTC
CASSFGYAGEQFF
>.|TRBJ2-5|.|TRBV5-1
TGCGCCAGCAGCAGTGACAGGATCGAAACAGCCCAGTACTTC
CASSSDRIETAQYF
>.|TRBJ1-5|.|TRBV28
TGTGCCAGCAGCCCCGGGACCTCTGTTGGCAATCAGCCCCAGCATTTT
CASSPGTSVGNQPQHF
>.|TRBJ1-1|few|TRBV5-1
TGCGCCAGCAGTGACCAACGAAGAGCTTTCTTT
CASSDQRRAFF
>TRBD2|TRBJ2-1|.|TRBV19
TGTGCCAGTAGTTCCCGATCAGGACTAGCGGGGTACAATGAGCAGTTCTTC
CASSSRSGLAGYNEQFF
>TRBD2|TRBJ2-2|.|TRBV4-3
TGCGCCAGCAGCCAAGAAGTAGCGGGAGAGGGCGGGGAGCTGTTTTTT
CASSQEVAGEGGELFF
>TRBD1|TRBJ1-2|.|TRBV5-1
TGCGCCAGCAGCCCGGGACAGGGCGTCGGGCACTCGATCACCTTC
CASSPGQGVGHSITF
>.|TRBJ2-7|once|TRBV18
TGTGCCAGCTCACCAATCCAGGGGGGCTCCTACGAGCAGTACTTC
CASSPIQGGSYEQYF
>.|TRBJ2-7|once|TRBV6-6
TGTGCCAGCAGCGAGATCTACGAGCAGTACTTC
CASSEIYEQYF
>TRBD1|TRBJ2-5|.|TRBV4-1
TGCGCCAGCAGCCAAGAGGGCGGGACAGGAAGAAATGACGGTGGAAAGACCCAGTACTTC
CASSQEGGTGRNDGGKTQYF
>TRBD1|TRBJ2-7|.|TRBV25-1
TGTGCCAGCACCCCTAGGGGGCTCGACGAGCAGTACTTC
CASTPRGLDEQYF
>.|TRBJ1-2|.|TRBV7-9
TGTGCCAGCAGCGCCAAAGGCCGGGAGGGGATAGGCTATGGCTACACCTTC
CASSAKGREGIGYGYTF
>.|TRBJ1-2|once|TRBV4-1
TGCGCCAGCAGCCAAGTCCCTGATCCTAACTATGGCTACACCTTC
CASSQVPDPNYGYTF
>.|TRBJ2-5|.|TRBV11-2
TGTGCCAGCAGCTTACGGCAGAACAATATCCAAGAGACCCAGTACTTC
CASSLRQNNIQETQYF
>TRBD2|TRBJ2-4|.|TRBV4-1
TGCGCCAGCAGCCGACCGGGACTAGCGAAAAACATTCAGTACTTC
CASSRPGLAKNIQYF
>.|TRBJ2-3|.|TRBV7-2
TGTGCCAGCAGCGTATTGACAGATACGCAGTATTTT
CASSVLTDTQYF
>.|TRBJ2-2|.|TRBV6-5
TGTGCCAGCAGTTACTCCCTTTCCGGGGAGCTGTTTTTT
CASSYSLSGELFF
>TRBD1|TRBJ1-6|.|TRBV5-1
TGCGCCAGCAGCTCCGGGACAGAAAAGTATAATTCACCCCTCCACTTT
CASSSGTEKYNSPLHF
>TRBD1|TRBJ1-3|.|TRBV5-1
TGCGCCAGCAGCGCAAGACAGGGTGGATCTGGAAACACCATATATTTT
CASSARQGGSGNTIYF
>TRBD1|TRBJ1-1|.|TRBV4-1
TGCGCCAGCAGCCAAATCCCGAGAACGGGACAGAGCAACCACCCCATGAACACTGAAGCTTTCTTT
CASSQIPRTGQSNHPMNTEAFF
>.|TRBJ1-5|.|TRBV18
TGTGCCAGCTCCCCGGGGGGTAAGCAGCCCCAGCATTTT
CASSPGGKQPQHF
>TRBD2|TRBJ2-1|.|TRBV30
TGTGCCTGGAACTTAGCGGGCAATGAGCAGTTCTTC
CAWNLAGNEQFF
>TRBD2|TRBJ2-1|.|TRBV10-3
TGTGCCATCAGTGTTACTAGCGGGCCCTACAATGAGCAGTTCTTC
CAISVTSGPYNEQFF
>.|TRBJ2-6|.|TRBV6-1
TGTGCCAGCAATAGACAAGGGGCCAACGTCCTGACTTTC
CASNRQGANVLTF
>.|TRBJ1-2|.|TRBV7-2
TGTGCCAGCAGCTTAGGGGGAGGTGGGGGCTACACCTTC
CASSLGGGGGYTF
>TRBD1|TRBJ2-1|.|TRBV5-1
TGCGCCAGCAGCTCCGGGACAGGGCACTACAATGAGCAGTTCTTC
CASSSGTGHYNEQFF
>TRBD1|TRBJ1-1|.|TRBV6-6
TGTGCCAGCACCGAACAGGGGGTGAACACTGAAGCTTTCTTT
CASTEQGVNTEAFF
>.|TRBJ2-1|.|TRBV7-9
TGTGCCAGCAGCCGAGACAGGTTTAATGAGCAGTTCTTC
CASSRDRFNEQFF
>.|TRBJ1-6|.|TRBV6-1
TGTGCCAGCAGTGAAGCAAGGAAGGGGGGGAATTCACCCCTCCACTTT
CASSEARKGGNSPLHF